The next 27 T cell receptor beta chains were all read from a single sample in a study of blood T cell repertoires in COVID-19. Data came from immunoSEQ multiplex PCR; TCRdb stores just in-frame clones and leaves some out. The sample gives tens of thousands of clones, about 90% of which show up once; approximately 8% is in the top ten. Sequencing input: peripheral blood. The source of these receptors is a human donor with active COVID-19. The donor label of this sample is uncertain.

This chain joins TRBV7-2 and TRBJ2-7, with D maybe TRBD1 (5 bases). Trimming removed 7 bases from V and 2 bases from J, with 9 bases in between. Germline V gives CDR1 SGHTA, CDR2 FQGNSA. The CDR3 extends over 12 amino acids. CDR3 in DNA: TGTGCCAGCACCGACAGCCCCTACGAGCAGTACTTC. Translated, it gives CASTDSPYEQYF. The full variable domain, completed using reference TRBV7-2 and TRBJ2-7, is GAGVSQSPSNKVTEKGKDVELRCDPISGHTALYWYRQSLGQGLEFLIYFQGNSAPDKSGLPSDRFSAERTGGSVSTLTIQRTQQEDSAVYLCASTDSPYEQYFGPGTRLTVT.

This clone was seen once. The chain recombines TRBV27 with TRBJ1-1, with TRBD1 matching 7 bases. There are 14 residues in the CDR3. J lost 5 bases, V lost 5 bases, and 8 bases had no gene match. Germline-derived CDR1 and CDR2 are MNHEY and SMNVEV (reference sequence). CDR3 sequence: CASSTRGRMTEAFF. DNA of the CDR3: TGTGCCAGCAGTACGAGGGGGCGGATGACTGAAGCTTTCTTT.

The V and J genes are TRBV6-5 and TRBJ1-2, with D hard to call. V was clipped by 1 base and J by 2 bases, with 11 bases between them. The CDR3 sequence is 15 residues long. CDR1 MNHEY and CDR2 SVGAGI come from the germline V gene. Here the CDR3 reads CASSYFGPRNYGYTF. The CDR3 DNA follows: TGTGCCAGCAGTTACTTTGGGCCACGAAACTATGGCTACACCTTC.

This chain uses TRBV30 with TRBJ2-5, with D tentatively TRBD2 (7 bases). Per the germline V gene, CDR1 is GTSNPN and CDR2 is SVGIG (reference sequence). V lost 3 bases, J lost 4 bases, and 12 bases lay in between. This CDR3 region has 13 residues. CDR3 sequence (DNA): TGTGCCTGGAGAATGAGGGGGGGAGAGACCCAGTACTTC. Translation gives CAWRMRGGETQYF.

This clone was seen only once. The CDR3 DNA reads as TGTGCCTGCCCGACAGGGAGTGGCTATGGCTACACCTTC. Translating it yields CACPTGSGYGYTF. The J gene is TRBJ1-2, the V gene TRBV30, with 7 bases that match TRBD1. V shed 6 bases, J shed 4 bases, and the junction held 8 bases outside the gene matches. The CDR3 contains 13 residues. The germline V gene encodes CDR1 GTSNPN and CDR2 SVGIG (reference sequence).

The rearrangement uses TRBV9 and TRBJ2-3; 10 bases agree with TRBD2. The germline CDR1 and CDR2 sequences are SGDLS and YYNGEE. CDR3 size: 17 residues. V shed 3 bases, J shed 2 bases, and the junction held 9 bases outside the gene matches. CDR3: CASSEGLANVLTDTQYF. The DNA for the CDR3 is TGTGCCAGCAGCGAGGGACTAGCGAACGTCCTCACAGATACGCAGTATTTT.

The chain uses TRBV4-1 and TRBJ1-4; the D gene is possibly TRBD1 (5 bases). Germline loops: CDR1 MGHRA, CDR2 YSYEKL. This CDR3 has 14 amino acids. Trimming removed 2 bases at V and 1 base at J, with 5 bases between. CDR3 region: CASSQQGTNEKLFF. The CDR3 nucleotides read TGCGCCAGCAGCCAACAGGGAACTAATGAAAAACTGTTTTTT.

For the CDR3, the DNA is TGTGCCAGCAGCCAACACCGGGACAGGGACTGTCAGCCCCAGCATTTT. Translated, it gives CASSQHRDRDCQPQHF. The chain has TRBV11-3 and TRBJ1-5, with 9 bases matching TRBD1. V trimming: 5 bases; J trimming: 6 bases; junction bases outside the gene matches: 11. Germline-derived CDR1 and CDR2 are SGHNT and YENEEA. This CDR3 is 16 amino acids long.

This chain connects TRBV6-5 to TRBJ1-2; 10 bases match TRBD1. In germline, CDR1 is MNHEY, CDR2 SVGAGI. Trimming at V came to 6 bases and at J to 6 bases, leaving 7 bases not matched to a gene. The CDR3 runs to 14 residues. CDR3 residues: CASSGRQGADGYTF. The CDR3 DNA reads TGTGCCAGCAGCGGGCGACAGGGGGCGGATGGCTACACCTTC.

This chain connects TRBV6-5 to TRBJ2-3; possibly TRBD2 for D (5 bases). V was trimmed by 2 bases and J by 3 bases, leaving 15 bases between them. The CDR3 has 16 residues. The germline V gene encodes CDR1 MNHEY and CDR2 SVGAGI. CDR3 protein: CASSYNPGRFTDTQYF. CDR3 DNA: TGTGCCAGCAGTTACAATCCGGGGAGATTTACAGATACGCAGTATTTT.

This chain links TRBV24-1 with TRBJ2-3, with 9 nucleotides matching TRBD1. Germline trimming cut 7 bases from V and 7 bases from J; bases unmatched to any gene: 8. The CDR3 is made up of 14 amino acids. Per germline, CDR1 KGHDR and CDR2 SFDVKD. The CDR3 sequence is CATSDPQGAYTQYF. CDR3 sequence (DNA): TGTGCCACCAGCGATCCACAGGGGGCTTATACGCAGTATTTT.

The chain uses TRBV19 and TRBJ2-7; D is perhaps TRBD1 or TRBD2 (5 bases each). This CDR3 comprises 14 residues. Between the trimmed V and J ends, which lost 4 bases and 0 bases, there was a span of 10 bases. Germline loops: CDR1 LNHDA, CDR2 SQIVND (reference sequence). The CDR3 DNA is TGTGCCAGTAGTACAGAGGGGCGCTCCTACGAGCAGTACTTC. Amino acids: CASSTEGRSYEQYF.

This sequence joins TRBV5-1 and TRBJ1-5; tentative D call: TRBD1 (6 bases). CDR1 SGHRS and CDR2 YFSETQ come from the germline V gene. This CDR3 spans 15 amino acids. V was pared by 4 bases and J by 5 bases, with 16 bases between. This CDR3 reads CASSPSTGPDQPQHF. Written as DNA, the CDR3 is TGCGCCAGCAGCCCGAGCACAGGGCCCGATCAGCCCCAGCATTTT.

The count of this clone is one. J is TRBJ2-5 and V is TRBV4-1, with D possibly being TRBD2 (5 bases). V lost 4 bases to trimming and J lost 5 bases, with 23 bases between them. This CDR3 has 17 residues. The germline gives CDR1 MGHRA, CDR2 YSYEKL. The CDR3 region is CASSLSRGRQAIETQYF. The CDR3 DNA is TGCGCCAGCAGCCTATCCCGGGGTAGGCAGGCCATTGAGACCCAGTACTTC.

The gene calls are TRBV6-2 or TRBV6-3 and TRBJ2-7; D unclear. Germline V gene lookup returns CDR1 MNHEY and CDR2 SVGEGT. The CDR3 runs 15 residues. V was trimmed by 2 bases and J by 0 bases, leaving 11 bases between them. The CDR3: CASSYLPLSSYEQYF. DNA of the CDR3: TGTGCCAGCAGTTACCTTCCTCTAAGCTCCTACGAGCAGTACTTC.

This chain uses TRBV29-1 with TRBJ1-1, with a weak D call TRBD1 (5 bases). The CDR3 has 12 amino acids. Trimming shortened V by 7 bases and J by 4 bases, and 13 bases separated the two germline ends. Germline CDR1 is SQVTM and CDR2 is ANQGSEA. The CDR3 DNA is TGCAGCGCCGCCCCAGGGTCCACTGAAGCTTTCTTT. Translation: CSAAPGSTEAFF. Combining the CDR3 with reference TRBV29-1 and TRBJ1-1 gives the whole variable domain SAVISQKPSRDICQRGTSLTIQCQVDSQVTMMFWYRQQPGQSLTLIATANQGSEATYESGFVIDKFPISRPNLTFSTLTVSNMSPEDSSIYLCSAAPGSTEAFFGQGTRLTVV.

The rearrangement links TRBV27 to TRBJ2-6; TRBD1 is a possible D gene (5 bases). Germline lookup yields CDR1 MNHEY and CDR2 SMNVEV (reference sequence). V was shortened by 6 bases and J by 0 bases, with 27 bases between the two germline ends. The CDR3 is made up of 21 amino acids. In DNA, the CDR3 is TGTGCCAGCAGCAAGTTCGGCTCACAGGTTACGGCCCGCTCTGGGGCCAACGTCCTGACTTTC. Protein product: CASSKFGSQVTARSGANVLTF.

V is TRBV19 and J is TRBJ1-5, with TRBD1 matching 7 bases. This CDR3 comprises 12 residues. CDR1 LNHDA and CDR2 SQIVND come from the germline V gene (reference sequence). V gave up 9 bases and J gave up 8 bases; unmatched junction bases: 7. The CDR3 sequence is CASLGGREPQHF. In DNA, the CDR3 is TGTGCCAGCTTAGGGGGCCGCGAGCCCCAGCATTTT.

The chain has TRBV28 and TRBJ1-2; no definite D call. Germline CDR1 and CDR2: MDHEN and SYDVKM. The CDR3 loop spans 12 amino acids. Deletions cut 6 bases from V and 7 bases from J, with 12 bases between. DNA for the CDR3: TGTGCCAGCAGGCCTAGCACAAGTGGCTACACCTTC. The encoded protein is CASRPSTSGYTF.

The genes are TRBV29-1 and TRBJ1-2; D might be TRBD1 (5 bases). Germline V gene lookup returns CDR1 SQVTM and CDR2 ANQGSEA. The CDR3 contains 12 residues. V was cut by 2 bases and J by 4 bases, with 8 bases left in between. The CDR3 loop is CSVEMGLYGYTF. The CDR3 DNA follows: TGCAGCGTTGAAATGGGACTCTATGGCTACACCTTC.

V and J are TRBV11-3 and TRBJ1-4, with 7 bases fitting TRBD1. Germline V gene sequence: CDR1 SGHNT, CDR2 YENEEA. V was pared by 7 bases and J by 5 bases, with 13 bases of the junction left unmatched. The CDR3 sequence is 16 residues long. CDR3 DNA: TGTGCCAGCATCCCTCGAGGGACAGTACTAAATGAAAAACTGTTTTTT. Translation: CASIPRGTVLNEKLFF.

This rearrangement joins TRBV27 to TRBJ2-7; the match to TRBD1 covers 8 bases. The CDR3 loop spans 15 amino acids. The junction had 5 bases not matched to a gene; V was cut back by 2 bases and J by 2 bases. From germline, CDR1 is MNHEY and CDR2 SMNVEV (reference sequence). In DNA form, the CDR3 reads TGTGCCAGCAGTTTACAGGGGACAGGTACCTACGAGCAGTACTTC. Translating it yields CASSLQGTGTYEQYF.

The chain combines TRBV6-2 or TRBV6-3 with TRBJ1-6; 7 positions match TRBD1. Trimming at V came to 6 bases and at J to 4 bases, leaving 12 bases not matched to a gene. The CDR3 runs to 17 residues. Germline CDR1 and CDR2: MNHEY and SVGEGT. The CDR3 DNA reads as TGTGCCAGCAGCCGGGGGAGGACAGGTGCATATAATTCACCCCTCCACTTT. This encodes CASSRGRTGAYNSPLHF.

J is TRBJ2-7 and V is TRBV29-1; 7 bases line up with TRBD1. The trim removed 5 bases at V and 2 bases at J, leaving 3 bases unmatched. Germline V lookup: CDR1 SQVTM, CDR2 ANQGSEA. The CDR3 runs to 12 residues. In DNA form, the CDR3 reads TGCAGCGTTCGGACAGGTCCCTACGAGCAGTACTTC. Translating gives CSVRTGPYEQYF.

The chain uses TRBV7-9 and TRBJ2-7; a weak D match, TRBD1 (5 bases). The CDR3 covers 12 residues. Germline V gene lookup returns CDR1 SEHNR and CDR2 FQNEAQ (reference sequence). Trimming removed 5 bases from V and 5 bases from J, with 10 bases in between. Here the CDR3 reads CASSQQGNEQYF. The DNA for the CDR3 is TGTGCCAGCAGCCAGCAGGGAAACGAGCAGTACTTC.

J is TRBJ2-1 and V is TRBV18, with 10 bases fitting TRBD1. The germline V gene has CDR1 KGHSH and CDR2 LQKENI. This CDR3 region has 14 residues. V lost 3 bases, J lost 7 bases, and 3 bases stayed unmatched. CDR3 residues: CASSPRGQGNEQFF. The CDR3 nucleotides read TGTGCCAGCTCACCCCGGGGACAGGGGAATGAGCAGTTCTTC.

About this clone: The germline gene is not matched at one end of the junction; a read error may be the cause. CDR3 protein: CASSPGLAGGRGGYTGELFF. The CDR3 DNA is TGTGCTAGCAGTCCGGGACTAGCGGGGGGCCGGGGGGGGTACACCGGGGAGCTGTTTTTT. The gene calls are TRBV7-7 and TRBJ2-2; 15 bases fit TRBD2. The CDR3 spans 20 residues. Germline V gene sequence: CDR1 SSHAT, CDR2 FNYEAQ (reference sequence).